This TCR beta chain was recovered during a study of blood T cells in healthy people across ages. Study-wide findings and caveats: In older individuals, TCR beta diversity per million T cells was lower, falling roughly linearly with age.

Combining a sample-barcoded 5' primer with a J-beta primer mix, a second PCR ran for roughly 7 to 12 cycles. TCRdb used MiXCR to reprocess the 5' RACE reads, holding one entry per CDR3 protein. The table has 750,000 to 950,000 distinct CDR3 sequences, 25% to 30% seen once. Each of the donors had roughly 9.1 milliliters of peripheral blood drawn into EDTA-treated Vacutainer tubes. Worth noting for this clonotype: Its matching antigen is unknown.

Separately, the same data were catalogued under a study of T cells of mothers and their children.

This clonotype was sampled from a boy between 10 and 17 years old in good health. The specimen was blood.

CDR3 in DNA: TGTGCCAGCAGCGCGGAAGCCAGGGTGGTAACCGGGGAGCTGTTTTTT. Amino acid sequence: CASSAEARVVTGELFF. This rearrangement joins TRBV9 to TRBJ2-2; perhaps TRBD1 as D (5 bases). Germline values: CDR1 SGDLS, CDR2 YYNGEE. Trimming took off 3 bases at V and 5 bases at J, with 17 bases between the two ends. CDR3 size: 16 residues.